Only a few counts were recorded for the clone carrying this TCR beta chain. Its antigen is unidentified. Template material for amplifying TCR beta CDR3 regions consisted of RNA transcripts. Carried out on the TCR CDR3, a first-round RT-PCR used the HTBI primer set. TCRdb recomputed calls from the multiplex PCR reads with MiXCR, one row per CDR3 protein. This table holds hundreds of thousands of distinct CDR3 sequences, 13% to 15% found once. This sample is part of a study of T cells in Graves' hyperthyroidism and ophthalmopathy. Whole-study findings and limits: Using 13 V-J features, a model discriminated ophthalmopathy from stable hyperthyroidism.

J lost 6 bases, V lost 2 bases, and 8 bases had no gene match. Germline V gene data show CDR1 as SGHTA and CDR2 as FQGNSA. The length of the CDR3 is 16 residues. The PBMCs had their origin in more than 9.5 ml of fresh peripheral blood. The TCR was taken from a woman aged 18-29 years with Graves' hyperthyroidism. The chain uses TRBV7-2 and TRBJ2-1, with 9 bases aligning to TRBD2. Sequenced: blood. The CDR3 loop is CASSLRLAGYGNEQFF. The CDR3 nucleotides read TGTGCCAGCAGCTTAAGGCTAGCGGGATATGGCAATGAGCAGTTCTTC.